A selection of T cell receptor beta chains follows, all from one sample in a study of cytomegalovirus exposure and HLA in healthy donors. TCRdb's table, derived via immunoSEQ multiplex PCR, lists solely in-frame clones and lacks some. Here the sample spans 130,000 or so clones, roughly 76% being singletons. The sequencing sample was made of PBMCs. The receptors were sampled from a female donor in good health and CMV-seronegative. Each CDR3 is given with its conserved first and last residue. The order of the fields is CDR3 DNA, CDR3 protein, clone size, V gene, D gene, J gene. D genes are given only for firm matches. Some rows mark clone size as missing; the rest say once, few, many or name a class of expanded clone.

TGTGCCAGCAGTTACCTGAGACGGGAAGGCTATGGCTACACCTTC | CASSYLRREGYGYTF | . | TRBV6-5 | . | TRBJ1-2
TGTGCCAGCAGCTCGGGCGGGGGGAGGTTGGATACGCAGTATTTT | CASSSGGGRLDTQYF | . | TRBV7-9 | TRBD2 | TRBJ2-3
TGTGCCAGCCGCAATCTGGGGGCGAACACTGAAGCTTTCTTT | CASRNLGANTEAFF | . | TRBV19 | . | TRBJ1-1
TGTGCCAGCAACGAAAGCGGGGGGGGCGCAGATACGCAGTATTTT | CASNESGGGADTQYF | . | TRBV6-1 | TRBD2 | TRBJ2-3
TGTGCCAGCAGCTTGCCGGGACAGAGGTACACTGAAGCTTTCTTT | CASSLPGQRYTEAFF | . | TRBV7-9 | TRBD1 | TRBJ1-1
TGTGCCAGCGGCAAGACAGCTACGAACTATGGCTACACCTTC | CASGKTATNYGYTF | . | TRBV2 | . | TRBJ1-2
TGTGCCAGCAGTTTAGCGGGGAGACAGGGGAGAGACGAAGCTTTCTTT | CASSLAGRQGRDEAFF | . | TRBV28 | TRBD1 | TRBJ1-1
TGTGCCAGCAGTTCCGTGGTAGGGGGATCCTACGAGCAGTACTTC | CASSSVVGGSYEQYF | . | TRBV28 | . | TRBJ2-7
TGTGCCAGCAGCGCGACAGGGGGCGCGGGTGGCTACACCTTC | CASSATGGAGGYTF | few | TRBV9 | TRBD1 | TRBJ1-2
TGTGCCAGCAGCTTGGACAGGCCGAATGAAAAACTGTTTTTT | CASSLDRPNEKLFF | . | TRBV7-9 | TRBD1 | TRBJ1-4
TGCGCCAGCAGCTTGGAGGCAGGGATTCGTAGTTCACCCCTCCACTTT | CASSLEAGIRSSPLHF | . | TRBV5-1 | . | TRBJ1-6
TGTGCCAGCCACAGGGGGGGACACAGTGGAAACACCATATATTTT | CASHRGGHSGNTIYF | once | TRBV28 | TRBD1 | TRBJ1-3
TGTGCCAGTAGTATGATAGACGGCCGAGGCTACGAGCAGTACTTC | CASSMIDGRGYEQYF | . | TRBV19 | . | TRBJ2-7
TGTGCCAGCAGTTTCCTGGGGGAGGGCGAGCAGTACTTC | CASSFLGEGEQYF | . | TRBV28 | TRBD2 | TRBJ2-7
TGTGCCAGCAGTCCCGCGGGAGGGCGGAACAATGAGCAGTTCTTC | CASSPAGGRNNEQFF | . | TRBV28 | TRBD2 | TRBJ2-1
TGTGCCTGGAGTGTATCTGCGGTCACAGATACGCAGTATTTT | CAWSVSAVTDTQYF | . | TRBV30 | . | TRBJ2-3
TGTGCTAGTGGTTTGGGATCAGGGGGCAGGCAGCCCCAGCATTTT | CASGLGSGGRQPQHF | . | TRBV12-5 | TRBD1 | TRBJ1-5
. | CASSKVGGGTSFYEQYF | once | TRBV21-1 | . | TRBJ2-7